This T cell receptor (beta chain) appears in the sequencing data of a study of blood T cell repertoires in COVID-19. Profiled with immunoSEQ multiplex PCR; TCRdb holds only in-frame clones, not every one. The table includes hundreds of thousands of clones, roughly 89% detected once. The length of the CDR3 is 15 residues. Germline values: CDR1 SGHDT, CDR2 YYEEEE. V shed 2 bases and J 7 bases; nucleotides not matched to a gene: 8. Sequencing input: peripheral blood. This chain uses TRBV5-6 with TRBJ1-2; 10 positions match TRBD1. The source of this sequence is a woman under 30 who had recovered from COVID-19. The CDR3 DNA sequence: TGTGCCAGCAGCTTTTGGGACAGGGGAGGAGGTGGCTACACCTTC. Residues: CASSFWDRGGGGYTF.